What follows describes a single T cell receptor beta chain. This entry belongs to a study of blood T cell repertoires in COVID-19. The overall study: The United States, Italy and Spain were the sources of the acute and convalescent COVID-19 samples. PBMCs, B-cell-depleted T cells, or T cells were the source of the cDNA or gDNA that made up the material.

The germline V gene has CDR1 KGHSH and CDR2 LQKENI. This CDR3 has 16 amino acids. Trimming removed 4 bases at V and 0 bases at J, with 12 bases between. The repertoire was sequenced with immunoSEQ multiplex PCR; TCRdb's copy has only in-frame clones and lacks some. The sample contains around 380,000 clones, around 84% of which appear only once. This receptor was identified in a human donor with acute or convalescent COVID-19. The donor label of this sample is uncertain. Input material: peripheral blood. This chain links TRBV18 with TRBJ2-2; a weak D match, TRBD1 (6 bases). CDR3: CASSQQGQANTGELFF. For the CDR3, the DNA is TGTGCCAGCTCACAACAGGGACAAGCGAACACCGGGGAGCTGTTTTTT. The full variable domain, rest sourced from reference TRBV18 and TRBJ2-2, is NAGVMQNPRHLVRRRGQEARLRCSPMKGHSHVYWYRQLPEEGLKFMVYLQKENIIDESGMPKERFSAEFPKEGPSILRIQQVVRGDSAAYFCASSQQGQANTGELFFGEGSRLTVL.